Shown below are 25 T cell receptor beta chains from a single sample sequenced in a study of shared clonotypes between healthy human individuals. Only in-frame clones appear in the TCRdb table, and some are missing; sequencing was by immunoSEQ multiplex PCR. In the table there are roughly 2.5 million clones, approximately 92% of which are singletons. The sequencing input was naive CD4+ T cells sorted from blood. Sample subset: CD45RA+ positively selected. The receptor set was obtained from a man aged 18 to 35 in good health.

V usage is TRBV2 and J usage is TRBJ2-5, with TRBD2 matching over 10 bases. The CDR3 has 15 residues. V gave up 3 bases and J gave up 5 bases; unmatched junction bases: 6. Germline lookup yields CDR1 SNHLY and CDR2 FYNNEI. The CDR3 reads CASSDSGRRRETQYF. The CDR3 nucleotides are TGTGCCAGCAGTGATAGCGGGAGGAGGCGGGAGACCCAGTACTTC.

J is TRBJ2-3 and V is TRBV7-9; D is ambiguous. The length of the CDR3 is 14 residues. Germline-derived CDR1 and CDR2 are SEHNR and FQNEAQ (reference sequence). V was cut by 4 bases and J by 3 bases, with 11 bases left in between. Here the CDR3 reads CASSSWSRTDTQYF. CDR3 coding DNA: TGTGCCAGCAGCTCCTGGAGTCGTACAGATACGCAGTATTTT. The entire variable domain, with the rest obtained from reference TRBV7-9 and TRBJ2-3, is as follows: DTGVSQNPRHKITKRGQNVTFRCDPISEHNRLYWYRQTLGQGPEFLTYFQNEAQLEKSRLLSDRFSAERPKGSFSTLEIQRTEQGDSAMYLCASSSWSRTDTQYFGPGTRLTVL.

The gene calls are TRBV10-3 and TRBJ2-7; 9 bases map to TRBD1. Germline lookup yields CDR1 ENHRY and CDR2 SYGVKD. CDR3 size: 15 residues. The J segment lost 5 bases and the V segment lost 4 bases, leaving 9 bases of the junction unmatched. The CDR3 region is CAISADGTGIDEQYF. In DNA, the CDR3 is TGTGCCATCAGTGCGGACGGGACAGGGATCGACGAGCAGTACTTC.

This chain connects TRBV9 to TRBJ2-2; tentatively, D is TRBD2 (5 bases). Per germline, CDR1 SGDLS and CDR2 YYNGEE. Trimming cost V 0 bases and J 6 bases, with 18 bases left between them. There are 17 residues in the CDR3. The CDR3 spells CASSVGLATFFAGELFF. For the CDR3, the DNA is TGTGCCAGCAGCGTAGGGCTAGCCACCTTCTTTGCCGGGGAGCTGTTTTTT.

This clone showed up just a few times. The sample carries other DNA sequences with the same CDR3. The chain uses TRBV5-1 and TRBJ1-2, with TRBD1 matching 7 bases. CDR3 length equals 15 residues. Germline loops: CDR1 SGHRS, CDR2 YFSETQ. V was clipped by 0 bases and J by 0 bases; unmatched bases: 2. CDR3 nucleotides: TGCGCCAGCAGCTTGGGGGGGACAGCTAACTATGGCTACACCTTC. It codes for CASSLGGTANYGYTF.

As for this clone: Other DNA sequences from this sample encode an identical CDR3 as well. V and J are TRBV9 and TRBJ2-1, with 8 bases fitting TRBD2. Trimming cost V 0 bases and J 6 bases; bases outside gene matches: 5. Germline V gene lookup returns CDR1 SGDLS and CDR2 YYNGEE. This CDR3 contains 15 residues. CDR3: CASSVEAGVVNEQFF. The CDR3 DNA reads TGTGCCAGCAGCGTAGAAGCGGGAGTTGTCAATGAGCAGTTCTTC. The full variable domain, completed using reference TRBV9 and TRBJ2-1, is DSGVTQTPKHLITATGQRVTLRCSPRSGDLSVYWYQQSLDQGLQFLIQYYNGEERAKGNILERFSAQQFPDLHSELNLSSLELGDSALYFCASSVEAGVVNEQFFGPGTRLTVL.

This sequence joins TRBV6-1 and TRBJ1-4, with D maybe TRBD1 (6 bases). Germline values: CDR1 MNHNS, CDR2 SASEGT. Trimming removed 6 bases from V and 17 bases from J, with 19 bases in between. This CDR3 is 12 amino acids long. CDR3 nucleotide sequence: TGTGCCAGCAGCCGGGACAACCACGGTCCATTTTTT. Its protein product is CASSRDNHGPFF.

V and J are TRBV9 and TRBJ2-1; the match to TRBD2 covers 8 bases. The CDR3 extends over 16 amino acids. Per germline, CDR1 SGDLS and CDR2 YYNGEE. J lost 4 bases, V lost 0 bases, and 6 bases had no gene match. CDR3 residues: CASSVEGAGVYNEQFF. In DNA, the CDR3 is TGTGCCAGCAGCGTAGAAGGAGCGGGGGTTTACAATGAGCAGTTCTTC.

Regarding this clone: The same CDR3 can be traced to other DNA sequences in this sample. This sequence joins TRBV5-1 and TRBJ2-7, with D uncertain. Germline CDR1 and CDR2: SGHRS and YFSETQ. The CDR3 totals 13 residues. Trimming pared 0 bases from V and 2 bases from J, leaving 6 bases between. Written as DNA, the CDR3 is TGCGCCAGCAGCTTGGCTACGACCTACGAGCAGTACTTC. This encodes CASSLATTYEQYF.

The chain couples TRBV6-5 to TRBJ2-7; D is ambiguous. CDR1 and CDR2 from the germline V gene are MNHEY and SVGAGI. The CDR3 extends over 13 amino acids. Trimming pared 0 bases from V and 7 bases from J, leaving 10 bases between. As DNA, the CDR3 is TGTGCCAGCAGTTACTCGATTCATGGAGAGCAGTACTTC. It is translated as CASSYSIHGEQYF.

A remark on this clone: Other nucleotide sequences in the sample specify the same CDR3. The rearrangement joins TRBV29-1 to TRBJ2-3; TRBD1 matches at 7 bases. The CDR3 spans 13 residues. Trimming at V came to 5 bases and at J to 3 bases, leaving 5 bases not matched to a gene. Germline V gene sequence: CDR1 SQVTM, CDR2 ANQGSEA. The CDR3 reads CSVWGQYTDTQYF. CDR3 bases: TGCAGCGTTTGGGGACAGTATACAGATACGCAGTATTTT.

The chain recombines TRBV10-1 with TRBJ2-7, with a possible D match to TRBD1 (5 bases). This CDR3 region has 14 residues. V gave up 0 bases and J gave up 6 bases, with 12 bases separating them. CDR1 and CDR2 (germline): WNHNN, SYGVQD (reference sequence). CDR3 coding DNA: TGCGCCAGCAGTGAGTCTGGGGCAACCGGCGAGCAGTACTTC. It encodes CASSESGATGEQYF.

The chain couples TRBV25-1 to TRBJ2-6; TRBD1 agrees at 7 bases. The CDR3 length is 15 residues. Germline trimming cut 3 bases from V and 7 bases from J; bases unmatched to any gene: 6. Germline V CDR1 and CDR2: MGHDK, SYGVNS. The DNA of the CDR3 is TGTGCCAGCAGTGATTATTCAGGGGGAGCCAACGTCCTGACTTTC. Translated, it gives CASSDYSGGANVLTF.

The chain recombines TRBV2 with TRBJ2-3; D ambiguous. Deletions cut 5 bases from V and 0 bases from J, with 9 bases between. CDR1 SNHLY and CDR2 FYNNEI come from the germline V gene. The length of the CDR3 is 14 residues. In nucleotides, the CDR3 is TGTGCCAGCAGTCGGATCAGTAGCACAGATACGCAGTATTTT. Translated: CASSRISSTDTQYF.

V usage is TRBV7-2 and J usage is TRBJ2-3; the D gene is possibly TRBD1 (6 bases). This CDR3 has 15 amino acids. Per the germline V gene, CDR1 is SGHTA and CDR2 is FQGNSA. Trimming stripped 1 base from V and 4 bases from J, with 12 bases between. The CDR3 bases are TGTGCCAGCAGCTTAGGGGGGCAGGCGGCAGATACGCAGTATTTT. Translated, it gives CASSLGGQAADTQYF.

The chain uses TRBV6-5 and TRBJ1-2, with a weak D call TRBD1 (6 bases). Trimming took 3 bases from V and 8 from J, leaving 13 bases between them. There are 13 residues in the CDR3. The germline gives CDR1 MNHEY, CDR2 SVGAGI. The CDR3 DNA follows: TGTGCCAGCAGTTATTACAGGGATGGCGGCTACACCTTC. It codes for CASSYYRDGGYTF.

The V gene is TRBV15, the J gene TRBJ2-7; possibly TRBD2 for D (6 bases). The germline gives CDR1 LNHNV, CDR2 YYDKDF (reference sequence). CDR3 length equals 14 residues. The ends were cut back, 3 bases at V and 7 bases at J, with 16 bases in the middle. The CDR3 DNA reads TGTGCCACCAGCAGGGCGGGACCCATGGGAGAGCAGTACTTC. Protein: CATSRAGPMGEQYF.

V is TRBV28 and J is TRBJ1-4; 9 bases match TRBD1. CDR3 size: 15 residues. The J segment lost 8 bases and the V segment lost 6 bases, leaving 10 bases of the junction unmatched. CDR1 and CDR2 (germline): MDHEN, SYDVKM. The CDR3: CASRLTTGGSEKLFF. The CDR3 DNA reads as TGTGCCAGCAGGTTGACGACAGGGGGGAGCGAAAAACTGTTTTTT.

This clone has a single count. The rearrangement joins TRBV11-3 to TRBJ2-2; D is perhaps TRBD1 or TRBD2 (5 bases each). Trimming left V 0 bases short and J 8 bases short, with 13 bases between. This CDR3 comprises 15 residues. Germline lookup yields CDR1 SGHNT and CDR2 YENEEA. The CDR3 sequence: CASSLEPGLGGELFF. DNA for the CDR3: TGTGCCAGCAGCTTAGAACCGGGGCTCGGAGGGGAGCTGTTTTTT.

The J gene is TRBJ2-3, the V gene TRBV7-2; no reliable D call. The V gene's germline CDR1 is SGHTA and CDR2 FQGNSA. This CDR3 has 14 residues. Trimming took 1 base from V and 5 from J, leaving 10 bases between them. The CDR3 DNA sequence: TGTGCCAGCAGCTTAGTAGCTAACCTAGATACGCAGTATTTT. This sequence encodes CASSLVANLDTQYF.

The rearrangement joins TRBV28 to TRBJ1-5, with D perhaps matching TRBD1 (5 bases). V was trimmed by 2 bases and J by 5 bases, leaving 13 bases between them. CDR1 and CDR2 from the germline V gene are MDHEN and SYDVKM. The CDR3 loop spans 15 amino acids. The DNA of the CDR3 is TGTGCCAGCAGTTTACTCGACAGAGAATATCAGCCCCAGCATTTT. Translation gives CASSLLDREYQPQHF. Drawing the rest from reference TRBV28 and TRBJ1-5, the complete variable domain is DVKVTQSSRYLVKRTGEKVFLECVQDMDHENMFWYRQDPGLGLRLIYFSYDVKMKEKGDIPEGYSVSREKKERFSLILESASTNQTSMYLCASSLLDREYQPQHFGDGTRLSIL.

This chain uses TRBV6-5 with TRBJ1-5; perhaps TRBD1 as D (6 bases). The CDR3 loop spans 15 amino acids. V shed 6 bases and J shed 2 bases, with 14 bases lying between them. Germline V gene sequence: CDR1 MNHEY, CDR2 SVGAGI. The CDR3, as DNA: TGTGCCAGCAGACTGGGGGCGCGGGGCAATCAGCCCCAGCATTTT. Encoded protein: CASRLGARGNQPQHF.

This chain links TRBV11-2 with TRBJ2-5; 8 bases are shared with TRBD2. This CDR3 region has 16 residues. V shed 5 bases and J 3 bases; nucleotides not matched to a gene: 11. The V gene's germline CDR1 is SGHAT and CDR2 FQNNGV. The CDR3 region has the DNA TGTGCCAGCAGCCCCGGCACACTAGCGGCTAAAGAGACCCAGTACTTC. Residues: CASSPGTLAAKETQYF.

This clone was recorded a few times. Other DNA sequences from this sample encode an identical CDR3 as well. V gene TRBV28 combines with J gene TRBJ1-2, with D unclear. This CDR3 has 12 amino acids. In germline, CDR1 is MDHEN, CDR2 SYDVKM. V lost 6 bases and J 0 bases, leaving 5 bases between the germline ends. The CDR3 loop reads CASSSSNYGYTF. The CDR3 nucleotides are TGTGCCAGCAGCTCTTCTAACTATGGCTACACCTTC.

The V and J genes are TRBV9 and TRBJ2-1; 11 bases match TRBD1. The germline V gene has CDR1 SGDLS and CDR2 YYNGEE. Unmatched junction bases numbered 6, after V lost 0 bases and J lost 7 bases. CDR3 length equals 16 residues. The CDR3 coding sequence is TGTGCCAGCAGCGTAGCCCCGGGACAGGGGGAGAATGAGCAGTTCTTC. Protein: CASSVAPGQGENEQFF. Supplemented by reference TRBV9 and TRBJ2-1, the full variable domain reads DSGVTQTPKHLITATGQRVTLRCSPRSGDLSVYWYQQSLDQGLQFLIQYYNGEERAKGNILERFSAQQFPDLHSELNLSSLELGDSALYFCASSVAPGQGENEQFFGPGTRLTVL.